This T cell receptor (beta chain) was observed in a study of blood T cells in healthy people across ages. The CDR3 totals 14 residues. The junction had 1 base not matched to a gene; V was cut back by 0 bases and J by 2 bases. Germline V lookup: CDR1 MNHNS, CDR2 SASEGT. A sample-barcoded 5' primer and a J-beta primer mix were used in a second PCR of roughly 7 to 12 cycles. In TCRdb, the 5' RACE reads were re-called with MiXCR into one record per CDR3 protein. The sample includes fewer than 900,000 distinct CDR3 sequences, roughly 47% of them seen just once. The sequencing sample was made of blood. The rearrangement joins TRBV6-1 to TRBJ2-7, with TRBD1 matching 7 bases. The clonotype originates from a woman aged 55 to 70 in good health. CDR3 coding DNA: TGTGCCAGCAGTGAAGCGCAGGGGGCCTACGAGCAGTACTTC. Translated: CASSEAQGAYEQYF.